This T cell receptor beta chain was profiled in a study of shared clonotypes between healthy human individuals (dated by TCRdb to the early 2020s). For the wider study: The cohort included three men and a couple of women between 18 and 49 years of age. Blood TCR repertoires of several healthy adults were deeply sequenced to estimate repertoire size and the extent of clonotype sharing between individuals. To increase sequencing depth and limit assay-specific biases, different laboratories used diverse techniques to prepare libraries and sequence TCR repertoires. Each donor's leukapheresis produced roughly between about 0.8 and 8.9 billion PBMCs.

Overall study results and their limits: Pairwise subsampling indicated that sequencing depth was expected to affect the degree of clonotype sharing among donors. Sampling was restricted to blood, and TCR repertoires in tissue are likely to differ from TCR repertoires in blood. Because the study included a small number of donors, the genetic and exposure-history diversity represented was limited.

The CDR3 covers 13 residues, taking in both the cysteine and the phenylalanine. Of the read, only the CDR3 DNA is kept; its 39 bases are in frame from base 1. Trimming costs V 6 bases and J 5 bases, and their ends lie 11 bases apart. CDR1 and CDR2, per the germline V gene, are MDHEN and SYDVKM. TCR CDR3 regions were amplified from genomic DNA by multiplex PCR using the deep immunoSEQ assay. Extracted genomic DNA from each cell subset was spread evenly across all wells of several immunoSEQ 96-well plates, with each plate serving as a replicate. Each replicate PCR for unsorted PBMC received 300 to 350 ng genomic DNA, equal to approximately 30,000 T cell genomes. Ten immunoSEQ deep assay plates were used to sequence unsorted PBMC genomic DNA. The purified libraries were quantified using a Qubit 3.0 fluorometer, sized with a Bioanalyzer 2100, and then quantified again using the KAPA Library Quantification kit. A separate single-read 150-cycle Illumina NextSeq 550 flow cell was used to sequence each immunoSEQ 96-well plate. As for the original processing: Because the immunoSEQ output held only junctional sequences and lacked quality scores, the filtering could not match the filtering applied to full-length reads. To assign V/J genes and CDR3, sequences were annotated against IMGT germline references using PyIR, a Python wrapper for IgBLAST v1.9. Reads with weak V/J assignments (E-value above 1e-6), missing CDR3, stop codons, out-of-frame junctions, or ambiguous translated residues were removed. V3J clonotypes were defined as sequences sharing the same inferred V gene, J gene, and CDR3 amino acid sequence. Percentage overlap between repertoires was calculated by dividing the number of shared unique clonotypes by the size of the smaller repertoire. Repertoire richness was assessed with RTK rarefaction, the Chao1 estimator, and Recon v2.1 estimates of unobserved clonotypes. TCRdb mirrors the immuneACCESS table, restricted to in-frame sequences. Some clones are absent from its copies; in checked studies, under half trace to an unresolved V gene, and the reason for the others is unknown. For V, J and clone size, that table is used; D and trimming come from the DNA. This sample lists hundreds of thousands of clones; roughly 79% were detected once. Together, the top ten hold 9.5% to 15% of the sample.

The donors were healthy, HIV-negative adults who had no recently reported acute infections or vaccinations. Every donor was a Caucasian adult living in Nashville, Tennessee, USA. For unsorted samples, about 90 million PBMCs were counted and genomic DNA was extracted with the QIAamp DNA Blood Mini kit. After blood collection by leukapheresis, PBMCs were isolated using Ficoll-Histopaque density gradient centrifugation and then cryopreserved in the vapor phase of liquid nitrogen. Concerning this clone: Its antigen is unknown. Per-base quality was not reported, and no clone a single base away is much larger than it.

This receptor was taken from a woman in her thirties or forties in good health. Some clones in this sample may be carry-over from other donors' samples. Here the chain combines TRBV28 and TRBJ1-5, and TRBD1 may be the D gene, going by 5 matching bases. Source material: PBMCs. The DNA reads TGTGCCAGCAGCCACCAGGGCTATCAGCCCCAGCATTTT. This gives the protein CASSHQGYQPQHF.